The table lists the clone carrying this TCR beta chain with many counts. As yet, its antigen is unknown. Graves' hyperthyroidism qualified as stable when ophthalmopathy did not progress within 18 months. These data are taken from a study of T cells in Graves' hyperthyroidism and ophthalmopathy. The trim removed 3 bases at V and 5 bases at J, leaving 12 bases unmatched. The CDR3 is made up of 18 amino acids. Germline V gives CDR1 GTSNPN, CDR2 SVGIG (reference sequence). Study-level points and caveats: Blood also contained most expanded thyroid clonotypes above 0.001. Stable hyperthyroidism was told apart from ophthalmopathy by a model built on 13 V-J features.

It was RNA transcripts that yielded the amplified TCR beta CDR3 regions. The TCR CDR3 first-round RT-PCR relied on the HTBI primer set. One entry per CDR3 protein results from TCRdb running MiXCR on the multiplex PCR reads. Of approximately 210,000 distinct CDR3 sequences in the sample, more than 15% were seen once. Sequencing input: blood. This receptor was identified in a man between 50 and 59 years old with Graves' hyperthyroidism. J is TRBJ2-2 and V is TRBV30; 13 bases fit TRBD2. The CDR3 nucleotides read TGTGCCTGGAGCCACGGACTAGCGGGAGTGTTTAGGACCGGGGAGCTGTTTTTT. Its translation is CAWSHGLAGVFRTGELFF.